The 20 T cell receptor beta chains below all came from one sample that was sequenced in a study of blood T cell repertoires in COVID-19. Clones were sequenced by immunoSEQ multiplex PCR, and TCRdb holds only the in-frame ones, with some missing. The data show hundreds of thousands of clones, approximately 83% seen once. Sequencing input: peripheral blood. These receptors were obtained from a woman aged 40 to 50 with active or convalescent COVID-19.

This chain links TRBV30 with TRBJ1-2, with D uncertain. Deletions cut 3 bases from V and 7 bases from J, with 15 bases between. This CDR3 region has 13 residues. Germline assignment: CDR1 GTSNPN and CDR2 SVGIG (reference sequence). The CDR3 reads CAWRSGWVSGYTF. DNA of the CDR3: TGTGCCTGGAGGTCGGGGTGGGTTTCTGGCTACACCTTC.

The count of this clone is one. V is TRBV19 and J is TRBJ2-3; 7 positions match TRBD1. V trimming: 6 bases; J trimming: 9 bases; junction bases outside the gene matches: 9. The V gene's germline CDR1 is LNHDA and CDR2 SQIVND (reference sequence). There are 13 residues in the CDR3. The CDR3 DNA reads TGTGCCAGTAGCAGATCGACAGGGATCACGCAGTATTTT. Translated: CASSRSTGITQYF.

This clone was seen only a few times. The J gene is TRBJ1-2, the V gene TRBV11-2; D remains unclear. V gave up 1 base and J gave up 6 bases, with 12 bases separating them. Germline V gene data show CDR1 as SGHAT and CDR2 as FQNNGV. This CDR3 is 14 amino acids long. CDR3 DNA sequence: TGTGCCAGCAGCTTAGGGGTGGGAGAGAATGGCTACACCTTC. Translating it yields CASSLGVGENGYTF.

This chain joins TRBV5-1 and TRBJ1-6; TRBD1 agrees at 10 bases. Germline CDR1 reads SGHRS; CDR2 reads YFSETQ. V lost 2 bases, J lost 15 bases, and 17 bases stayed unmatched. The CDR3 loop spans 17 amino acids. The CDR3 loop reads CASSLNRPGQGRGFLHF. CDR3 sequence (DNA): TGCGCCAGCAGCTTAAACAGACCGGGACAGGGGCGAGGGTTCCTCCACTTT.

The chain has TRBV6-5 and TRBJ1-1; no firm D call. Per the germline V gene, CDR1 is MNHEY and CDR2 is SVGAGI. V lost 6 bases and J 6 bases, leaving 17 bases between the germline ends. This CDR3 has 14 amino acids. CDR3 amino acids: CASSPYFKAAEAFF. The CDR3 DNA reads TGTGCCAGCAGCCCCTACTTCAAAGCCGCTGAAGCTTTCTTT.

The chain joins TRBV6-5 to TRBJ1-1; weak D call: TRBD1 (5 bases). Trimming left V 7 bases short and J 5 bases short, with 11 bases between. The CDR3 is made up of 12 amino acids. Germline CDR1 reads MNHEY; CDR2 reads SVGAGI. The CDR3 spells CASTRGETEAFF. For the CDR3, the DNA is TGTGCCAGCACGCGGGGGGAAACTGAAGCTTTCTTT.

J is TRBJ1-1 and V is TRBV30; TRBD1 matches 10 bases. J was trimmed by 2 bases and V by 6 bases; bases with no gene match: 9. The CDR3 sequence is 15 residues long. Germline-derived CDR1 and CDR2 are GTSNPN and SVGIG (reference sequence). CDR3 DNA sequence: TGTGCCTGTTCGGCCTGGGACAGGGGCAACACTGAAGCTTTCTTT. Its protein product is CACSAWDRGNTEAFF.

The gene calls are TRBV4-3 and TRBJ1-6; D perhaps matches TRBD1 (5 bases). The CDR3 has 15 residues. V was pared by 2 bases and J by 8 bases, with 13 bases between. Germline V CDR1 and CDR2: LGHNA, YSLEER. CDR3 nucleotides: TGCGCCAGCAGCCAAATGTATCGGGGGGATTCACCCCTCCACTTT. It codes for CASSQMYRGDSPLHF.

The CDR3 DNA follows: TGTGCCAGCAGCTTATTAACAGGCAAAACCGGGGAGCTGTTTTTT. Translation gives CASSLLTGKTGELFF. The genes are TRBV11-2 and TRBJ2-2; D is possibly TRBD1 (5 bases). This CDR3 spans 15 amino acids. Germline CDR1 is SGHAT and CDR2 is FQNNGV. Trimming took 2 bases from V and 5 from J, leaving 12 bases between them.

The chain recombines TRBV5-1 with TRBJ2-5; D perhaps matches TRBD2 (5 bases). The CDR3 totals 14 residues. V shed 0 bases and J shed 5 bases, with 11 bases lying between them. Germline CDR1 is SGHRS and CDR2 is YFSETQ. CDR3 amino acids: CASSLELVTETQYF. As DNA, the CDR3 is TGCGCCAGCAGCTTGGAACTAGTGACGGAGACCCAGTACTTC.

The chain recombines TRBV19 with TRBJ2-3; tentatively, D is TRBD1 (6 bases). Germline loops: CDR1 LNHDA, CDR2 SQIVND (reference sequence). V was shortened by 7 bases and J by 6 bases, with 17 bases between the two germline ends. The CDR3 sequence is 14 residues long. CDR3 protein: CASKSGRGRDTQYF. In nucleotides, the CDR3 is TGTGCCAGTAAATCGGGCAGGGGCAGGGATACGCAGTATTTT.

The CDR3 nucleotides are TGTGCCTCCGGTGTGGCGAACACCGGGGAGCTGTTTTTT. Amino acid sequence: CASGVANTGELFF. This chain joins TRBV14 and TRBJ2-2, with D uncertain. The CDR3 totals 13 residues. Trimming pared 11 bases from V and 0 bases from J, leaving 10 bases between. CDR1 and CDR2 (germline): SGHDN, FVKESK.

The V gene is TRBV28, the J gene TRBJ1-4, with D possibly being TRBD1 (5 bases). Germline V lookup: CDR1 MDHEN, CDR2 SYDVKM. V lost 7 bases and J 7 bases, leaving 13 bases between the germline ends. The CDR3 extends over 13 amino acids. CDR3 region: CASMEGPGEKLFF. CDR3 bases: TGTGCCAGCATGGAGGGGCCGGGTGAAAAACTGTTTTTT.

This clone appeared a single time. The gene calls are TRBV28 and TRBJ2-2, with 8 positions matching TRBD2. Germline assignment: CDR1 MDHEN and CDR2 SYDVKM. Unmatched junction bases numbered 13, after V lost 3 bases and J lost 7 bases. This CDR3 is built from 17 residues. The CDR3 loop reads CASSFGGAQGKNGELFF. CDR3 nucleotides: TGTGCCAGCAGTTTCGGGGGGGCGCAGGGAAAAAACGGGGAGCTGTTTTTT.

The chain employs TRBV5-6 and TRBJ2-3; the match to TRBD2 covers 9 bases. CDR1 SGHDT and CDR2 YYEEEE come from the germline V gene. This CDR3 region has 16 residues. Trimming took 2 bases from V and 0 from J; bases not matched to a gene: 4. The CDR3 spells CASSLRLADSTDTQYF. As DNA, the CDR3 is TGTGCCAGCAGCTTAAGACTAGCGGACAGCACAGATACGCAGTATTTT.

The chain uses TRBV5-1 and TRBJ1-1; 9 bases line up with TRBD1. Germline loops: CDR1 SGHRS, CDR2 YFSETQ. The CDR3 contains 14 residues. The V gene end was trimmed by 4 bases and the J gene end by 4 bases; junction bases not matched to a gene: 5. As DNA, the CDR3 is TGCGCCAGCAGCCAGGGACAGGGAGTCACTGAAGCTTTCTTT. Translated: CASSQGQGVTEAFF. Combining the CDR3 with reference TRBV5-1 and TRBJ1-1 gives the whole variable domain KAGVTQTPRYLIKTRGQQVTLSCSPISGHRSVSWYQQTPGQGLQFLFEYFSETQRNKGNFPGRFSGRQFSNSRSEMNVSTLELGDSALYLCASSQGQGVTEAFFGQGTRLTVV.

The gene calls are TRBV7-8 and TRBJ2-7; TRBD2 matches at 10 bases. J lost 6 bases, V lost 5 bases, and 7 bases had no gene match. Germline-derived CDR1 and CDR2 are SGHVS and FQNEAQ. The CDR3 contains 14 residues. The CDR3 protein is CASSATRTSGEQYF. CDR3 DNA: TGTGCCAGCAGCGCAACACGGACTAGCGGCGAGCAGTACTTC.

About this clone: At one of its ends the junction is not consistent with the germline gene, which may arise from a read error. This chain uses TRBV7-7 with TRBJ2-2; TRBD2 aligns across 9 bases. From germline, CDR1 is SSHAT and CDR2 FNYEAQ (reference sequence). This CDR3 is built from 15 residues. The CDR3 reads CASSPAGGYIGELFF. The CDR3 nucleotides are TGTGCTAGCAGCCCAGCGGGAGGATATATCGGGGAGCTGTTTTTT.

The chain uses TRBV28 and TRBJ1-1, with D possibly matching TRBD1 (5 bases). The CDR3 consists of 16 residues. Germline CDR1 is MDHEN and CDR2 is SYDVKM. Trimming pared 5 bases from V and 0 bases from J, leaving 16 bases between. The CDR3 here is CASSTPSRGVNTEAFF. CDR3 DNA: TGTGCCAGCAGTACCCCCTCACGGGGGGTGAACACTGAAGCTTTCTTT. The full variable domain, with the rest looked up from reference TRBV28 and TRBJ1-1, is DVKVTQSSRYLVKRTGEKVFLECVQDMDHENMFWYRQDPGLGLRLIYFSYDVKMKEKGDIPEGYSVSREKKERFSLILESASTNQTSMYLCASSTPSRGVNTEAFFGQGTRLTVV.

In DNA form, the CDR3 reads TGTGCCAGCAGACCGAAGGGGGAGGGGACTGAAGCTTTCTTT. Translating it yields CASRPKGEGTEAFF. The genes are TRBV3-1 (or the pseudogene TRBV3-2) and TRBJ1-1; weak D call: TRBD1 (6 bases). Germline values: CDR1 LGHDT, CDR2 YNNKEL (reference sequence). V lost 6 bases and J lost 5, with 16 bases in between. The CDR3 loop spans 14 amino acids.